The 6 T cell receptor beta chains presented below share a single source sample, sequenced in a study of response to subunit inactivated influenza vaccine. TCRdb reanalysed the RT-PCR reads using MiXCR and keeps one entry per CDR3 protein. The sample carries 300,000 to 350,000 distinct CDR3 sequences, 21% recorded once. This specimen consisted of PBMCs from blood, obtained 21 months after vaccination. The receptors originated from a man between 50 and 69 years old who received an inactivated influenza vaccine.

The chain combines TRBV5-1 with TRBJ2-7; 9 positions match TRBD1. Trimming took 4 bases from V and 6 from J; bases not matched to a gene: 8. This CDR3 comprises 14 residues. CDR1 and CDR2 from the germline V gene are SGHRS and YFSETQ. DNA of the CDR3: TGCGCCAGCAGCATAAAACAGGGGGCGGTCGAGCAGTACTTC. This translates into CASSIKQGAVEQYF. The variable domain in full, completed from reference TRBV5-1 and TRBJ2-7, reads KAGVTQTPRYLIKTRGQQVTLSCSPISGHRSVSWYQQTPGQGLQFLFEYFSETQRNKGNFPGRFSGRQFSNSRSEMNVSTLELGDSALYLCASSIKQGAVEQYFGPGTRLTVT.

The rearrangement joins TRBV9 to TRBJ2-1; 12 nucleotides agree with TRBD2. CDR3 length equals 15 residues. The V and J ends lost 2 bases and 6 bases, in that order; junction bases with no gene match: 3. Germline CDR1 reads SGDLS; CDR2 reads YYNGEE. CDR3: CASSVASGRANEQFF. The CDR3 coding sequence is TGTGCCAGCAGCGTGGCTAGCGGGAGGGCCAATGAGCAGTTCTTC.

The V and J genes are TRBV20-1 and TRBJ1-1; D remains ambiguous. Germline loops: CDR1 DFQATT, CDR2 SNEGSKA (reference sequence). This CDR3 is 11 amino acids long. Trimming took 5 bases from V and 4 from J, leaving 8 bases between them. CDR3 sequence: CSAGKITEAFF. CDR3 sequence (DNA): TGCAGTGCTGGCAAGATCACTGAAGCTTTCTTT.

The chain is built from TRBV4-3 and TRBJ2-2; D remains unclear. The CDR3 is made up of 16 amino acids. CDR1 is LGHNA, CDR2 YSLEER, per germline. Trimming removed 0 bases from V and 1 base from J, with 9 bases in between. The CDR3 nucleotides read TGCGCCAGCAGCCAAGATGGTTTTGGGAACACCGGGGAGCTGTTTTTT. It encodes CASSQDGFGNTGELFF.

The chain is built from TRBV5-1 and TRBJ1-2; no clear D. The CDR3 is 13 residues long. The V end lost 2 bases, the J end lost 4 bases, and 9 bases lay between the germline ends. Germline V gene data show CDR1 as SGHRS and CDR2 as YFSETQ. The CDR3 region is CASSFGMAYGYTF. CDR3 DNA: TGCGCCAGCAGCTTCGGGATGGCCTATGGCTACACCTTC.

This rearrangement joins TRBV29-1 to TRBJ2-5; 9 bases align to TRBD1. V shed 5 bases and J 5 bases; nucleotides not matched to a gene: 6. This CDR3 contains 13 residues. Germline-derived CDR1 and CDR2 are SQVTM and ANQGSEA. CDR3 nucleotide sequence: TGCAGCGTTCGGACAGGGGTAGGGGAGACCCAGTACTTC. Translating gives CSVRTGVGETQYF.